These 6 T cell receptor beta chains originate from one sample sequenced in a study of blood T cell repertoires in COVID-19. Sequencing was performed with immunoSEQ multiplex PCR; in TCRdb, only in-frame clones are kept and a portion is missing. The table records a few hundred thousand clones, around 87% of them present only once. The sample consisted of PBMCs or T cells enriched from blood (not recorded which). These receptors all stem from a man aged 25 to 40 who had recovered from COVID-19.

The J gene is TRBJ1-5, the V gene TRBV5-3; D unresolved. TRBV5-3 is marked as an open reading frame, function uncertain. The CDR3 extends over 16 amino acids. The germline V and J ends were trimmed by 2 bases and 0 bases, with 12 bases remaining between them. CDR3 DNA: TGTGCCAGAAGCTTATCGGCGGGAGATAGCAATCAGCCCCAGCATTTT. Translation gives CARSLSAGDSNQPQHF.

In this sample, this clone turned up a few times. Other DNA sequences in this specimen translate into the identical CDR3. The chain has TRBV18 and TRBJ2-7, with D possibly TRBD2 on 6 matching bases. The CDR3 contains 14 residues. V shed 0 bases and J shed 1 base, with 7 bases lying between them. Germline-derived CDR1 and CDR2 are KGHSH and LQKENI. The CDR3 spells CASSPPGGSYEQYF. CDR3 bases: TGTGCCAGCTCACCACCGGGGGGATCCTACGAGCAGTACTTC.

The chain couples TRBV11-2 to TRBJ1-4; 7 bases are a match to TRBD1. The CDR3 contains 16 residues. V lost 6 bases to trimming and J lost 3 bases; unmatched junction nucleotides: 10. The V gene's germline CDR1 is SGHAT and CDR2 FQNNGV. The CDR3 protein is CASRRGTGTANEKLFF. The DNA for the CDR3 is TGTGCCAGCAGGAGGGGGACCGGGACAGCTAATGAAAAACTGTTTTTT.

This rearrangement joins TRBV28 to TRBJ1-2, with no clear D. Trimming shortened V by 4 bases and J by 7 bases, and 13 bases separated the two germline ends. CDR1 MDHEN and CDR2 SYDVKM come from the germline V gene. CDR3 size: 13 residues. The CDR3, as DNA: TGTGCCAGCAGTTCGCCCGGGATTCGTGGCTACACCTTC. Translation: CASSSPGIRGYTF.

The chain combines TRBV28 with TRBJ2-7; 7 bases agree with TRBD1. The junction had 6 bases not matched to a gene; V was cut back by 6 bases and J by 4 bases. This CDR3 has 13 amino acids. Germline values: CDR1 MDHEN, CDR2 SYDVKM. The CDR3 protein is CASSTRQGYEQYF. Here the CDR3 DNA reads TGTGCCAGCAGCACCCGACAGGGTTACGAGCAGTACTTC.

CDR3 in DNA: TGTGCCAGCAGCTTTACAGGCAAAGAGACCCAGTACTTC. Its translation: CASSFTGKETQYF. V usage is TRBV5-5 and J usage is TRBJ2-5, with a possible D match to TRBD1 (5 bases). With 2 bases removed from V and 3 bases from J, the gap between germline ends came to 8 bases. Germline-derived CDR1 and CDR2 are SGHKS and YYEKEE (reference sequence). CDR3 length: 13 residues.